Here is one TCR beta chain with its context. Recovered participants had two consecutive negative NP/OP PCR tests, healthcare professional clearance, or symptom resolution. This specimen belongs to a study of blood T cell repertoires in COVID-19. As processed by the authors: Nucleated cell counts were estimated from reference gene primer amplification. Here immunoSEQ multiplex PCR was the method, and the copy in TCRdb shows in-frame clones only, minus some. The DNA gave D and trimming, while V, J and clone size come from that table. The table shows approximately 280,000 clones, with around 92% occurring only once. Trimming shortened V by 1 base and J by 1 base, and 9 bases separated the two germline ends. This CDR3 has 15 residues. The germline V gene encodes CDR1 LNHNV and CDR2 YYDKDF (reference sequence).

The chain recombines TRBV15 with TRBJ2-3; a weak D match, TRBD2 (5 bases). The sample consisted of PBMCs or T cells enriched from blood (not recorded which). The TCR was taken from a woman in her sixties or seventies who had recovered from COVID-19. DNA for the CDR3: TGTGCCACCAGCAGAGGGAGGAGAGGCACAGATACGCAGTATTTT. The encoded protein is CATSRGRRGTDTQYF.